Presented here are 14 T cell receptor beta chains from one specimen sequenced in a study of beta chain features in type 1 diabetes. Expressed TCRB transcripts got sequenced, as all isolated RNA was reverse transcribed. The repertoire was sequenced with immunoSEQ multiplex PCR; TCRdb's copy has only in-frame clones and lacks some. The repertoire consists of about 140,000 clones, with roughly 9.7% occurring once and the leading ten covering 0.65%. Sample: central memory CD4+ T cells from blood. The origin of the receptors is a woman aged 40 to 50 in good health.

The sample holds a few counts of this clone. The chain carries TRBV7-2 and TRBJ2-2; TRBD2 is a possible D gene (5 bases). Germline V gene data show CDR1 as SGHTA and CDR2 as FQGNSA. Trimming took 1 base from V and 4 from J, leaving 10 bases between them. The CDR3 consists of 15 residues. The CDR3 coding sequence is TGTGCCAGCAGCTTAGGAAACCTAGCCACCGGGGAGCTGTTTTTT. This codes for CASSLGNLATGELFF.

J is TRBJ2-7 and V is TRBV27; a possible D gene is TRBD2 (5 bases). The V and J ends lost 11 bases and 2 bases respectively, with 16 bases between them. Germline lookup yields CDR1 MNHEY and CDR2 SMNVEV (reference sequence). The CDR3 totals 13 residues. The CDR3 sequence: CAPWSGKPYEQYF. The CDR3 bases are TGTGCCCCCTGGTCGGGAAAGCCCTACGAGCAGTACTTC.

The rearrangement joins TRBV19 to TRBJ1-5, with D possibly being TRBD1 (6 bases). Trimming stripped 7 bases from V and 3 bases from J, with 10 bases between. This CDR3 region has 13 residues. Germline CDR1 is LNHDA and CDR2 is SQIVND (reference sequence). CDR3 region: CASTDRPNQPQHF. The DNA of the CDR3 is TGTGCCAGTACTGACAGGCCCAATCAGCCCCAGCATTTT.

This clone appeared a few times. J is TRBJ1-2 and V is TRBV19; 9 bases align to TRBD1. The CDR3 length is 16 residues. V trimming: 7 bases; J trimming: 7 bases; junction bases outside the gene matches: 16. Germline lookup yields CDR1 LNHDA and CDR2 SQIVND (reference sequence). The CDR3 DNA sequence: TGTGCCAGTAACAAGACACCGGGACAGGGAATAAGTGGCTACACCTTC. This gives the protein CASNKTPGQGISGYTF.

This clone was recorded a few times. A read error may produce the germline difference seen at one junction end. This rearrangement joins TRBV2 to TRBJ2-2; 11 nucleotides align to TRBD1. Germline CDR1 is SNHLY and CDR2 is FYNNEI. The CDR3 extends over 15 amino acids. CDR3 sequence reads: CASSEGTGGTGELFF. The CDR3 DNA sequence: TGTGCCAGCAGCGAAGGGACAGGGGGGACCGGGGAGCTGTTTTTT.

The chain is built from TRBV6-6 and TRBJ1-1; the D is unclear. Germline CDR1 is MNHNY and CDR2 is SVGAGI (reference sequence). The germline V and J ends were trimmed by 4 bases and 8 bases, with 14 bases remaining between them. The CDR3 has 13 residues. The CDR3: CASSWAITQEAFF. Here the CDR3 DNA reads TGTGCCAGCAGTTGGGCCATAACACAAGAAGCTTTCTTT.

The chain uses TRBV19 and TRBJ1-2, with 8 bases fitting TRBD1. The CDR3 covers 15 residues. Looked up from germline, CDR1 is LNHDA and CDR2 is SQIVND (reference sequence). The J segment lost 7 bases and the V segment lost 5 bases, leaving 12 bases of the junction unmatched. CDR3 coding DNA: TGTGCCAGTAGTTCCTCGGGACAGGTTACAGCTGGCTACACCTTC. This sequence encodes CASSSSGQVTAGYTF.

The V call is TRBV6-1, the J call TRBJ2-1, with a weak D call TRBD1 (6 bases). Germline values: CDR1 MNHNS, CDR2 SASEGT. V was pared by 1 base and J by 4 bases, with 11 bases between. The CDR3 extends over 15 amino acids. The chain's CDR3 is CASSEDRATYNEQFF. The CDR3 bases are TGTGCCAGCAGTGAAGACAGGGCGACATACAATGAGCAGTTCTTC.

The V gene is TRBV25-1, the J gene TRBJ1-4, with D unclear. Germline CDR1 MGHDK, CDR2 SYGVNS. The CDR3 consists of 15 residues. Trimming removed 2 bases from V and 6 bases from J, with 13 bases in between. CDR3 sequence: CASSENPGRYEKLFF. Here the CDR3 DNA reads TGTGCCAGCAGTGAAAACCCGGGTCGGTATGAAAAACTGTTTTTT.

The rearrangement joins TRBV7-8 to TRBJ1-1; D possibly corresponds to TRBD1 (6 bases). The germline gives CDR1 SGHVS, CDR2 FQNEAQ. Deletions cut 5 bases from V and 13 bases from J, with 23 bases between. This CDR3 has 14 amino acids. The CDR3 DNA follows: TGTGCCAGCAGCGGGCTAGACAGGAGGTCTTTGGTTTTCTTT. This encodes CASSGLDRRSLVFF.

The chain is built from TRBV5-1 and TRBJ2-4; 7 bases map to TRBD1. The germline gives CDR1 SGHRS, CDR2 YFSETQ. The trim removed 2 bases at V and 5 bases at J, leaving 4 bases unmatched. This CDR3 is built from 14 residues. CDR3 in DNA: TGCGCCAGCAGCTTCGAGGGGGCGCAAAACATTCAGTACTTC. It yields the protein CASSFEGAQNIQYF. The whole variable domain, filled in from reference TRBV5-1 and TRBJ2-4, reads KAGVTQTPRYLIKTRGQQVTLSCSPISGHRSVSWYQQTPGQGLQFLFEYFSETQRNKGNFPGRFSGRQFSNSRSEMNVSTLELGDSALYLCASSFEGAQNIQYFGAGTRLSVL.

There are a few counts of this clone. The genes are TRBV7-2 and TRBJ2-5; weak D call: TRBD1 (6 bases). Germline lookup yields CDR1 SGHTA and CDR2 FQGNSA. V lost 4 bases and J 5 bases, leaving 14 bases between the germline ends. The CDR3 sequence is 14 residues long. This chain's CDR3 is CASSYQGSGETQYF. In DNA, the CDR3 is TGTGCCAGCAGCTACCAGGGGTCTGGCGAGACCCAGTACTTC.

This clone has only a few counts. The J gene is TRBJ1-5, the V gene TRBV6-6, with 7 bases fitting TRBD1. Per germline, CDR1 MNHNY and CDR2 SVGAGI (reference sequence). This CDR3 has 12 amino acids. With 6 bases clipped from V and 6 bases from J, the junction kept 2 bases outside the gene matches. This CDR3 is CASRQGTQPQHF. The CDR3 nucleotides are TGTGCCAGCAGACAGGGGACTCAGCCCCAGCATTTT.

V gene TRBV2 combines with J gene TRBJ2-2; 9 bases agree with TRBD2. The germline V gene encodes CDR1 SNHLY and CDR2 FYNNEI. J gave up 6 bases and V 5 bases, and 7 bases lay outside the gene matches. CDR3 length: 15 residues. The DNA of the CDR3 is TGTGCCAGCAGTAAGGCGGGGGGGCCGTCCGGGGAGCTGTTTTTT. Translated, it gives CASSKAGGPSGELFF.